The 20 T cell receptor beta chains listed next were all sequenced from one sample in a study of T-cell memory formation after mild COVID-19. TCRdb redid the calling of the 5' RACE reads with MiXCR, one entry per CDR3 protein. The repertoire includes 110,000 or so distinct CDR3 sequences, around a fifth of them detected once, and 40% to 50% sits in the top ten. What was sequenced was PBMCs or a T cell subset sorted from them (not recorded which). The source of these receptors is a man aged 18 to 30 who had mild COVID-19 (a few samples of this study predate the infection). Cell type and time point are not known.

This chain joins TRBV12-3 or TRBV12-4 and TRBJ1-5; possible D gene TRBD1, 5 bases. The V end was cut by 4 bases, the J end by 7 bases, with 14 bases between. This CDR3 region has 14 residues. The CDR3: CASSSGPGNQPQHF. The CDR3, as DNA: TGTGCCAGCAGTTCGGGGCCAGGTAACCAGCCCCAGCATTTT.

The rearrangement uses TRBV4-1 and TRBJ2-2; a weak D match, TRBD1 (5 bases). The CDR3 length is 14 residues. Germline assignment: CDR1 MGHRA and CDR2 YSYEKL. V was cut by 4 bases and J by 3 bases, with 9 bases left in between. The CDR3 nucleotides are TGCGCCAGCAGCCCGCCAGGGTACACCGGGGAGCTGTTTTTT. This translates into CASSPPGYTGELFF.

This chain uses TRBV4-1 with TRBJ1-4, with D perhaps matching TRBD1 (5 bases). Trimming took 8 bases from V and 8 from J, leaving 12 bases between them. The germline V gene encodes CDR1 MGHRA and CDR2 YSYEKL. CDR3 size: 12 residues. CDR3 bases: TGCGCCAGCCACTCGGGGGGGGAAAAACTGTTTTTT. As protein: CASHSGGEKLFF.

This clonotype turned up a few times. The rearrangement joins TRBV2 to TRBJ2-5; possible D gene TRBD2, 6 bases. V gave up 4 bases and J gave up 7 bases, with 10 bases separating them. The germline V gene encodes CDR1 SNHLY and CDR2 FYNNEI. This CDR3 has 12 amino acids. CDR3 nucleotides: TGTGCCAGCAGTGGGATGGGGGGGACCCAGTACTTC. It translates to CASSGMGGTQYF.

The J gene is TRBJ2-1, the V gene TRBV3-2; the table calls TRBD2, which could not be checked here. TRBV3-2 is flagged as a pseudogene. There are 14 residues in the CDR3. The CDR3 here is CASSQVDWINEQFF. The DNA of the CDR3 is TGTGCCAGCAGCCAAGTGGACTGGATCAACGAGCAGTTCTTC.

This chain links TRBV4-3 with TRBJ2-7; D is perhaps TRBD2 (7 bases). V dropped 11 bases and J dropped 2 bases, with 16 bases sitting between them. Germline V gene data show CDR1 as LGHNA and CDR2 as YSLEER. This CDR3 is built from 13 residues. The CDR3 DNA follows: TGCGCCGGGGGGCTAGCGGATCCCTACGAGCAGTACGTC. It translates to CAGGLADPYEQYV.

The V gene is TRBV10-3, the J gene TRBJ1-5; no firm D call. With 0 bases removed from V and 3 bases from J, the gap between germline ends came to 6 bases. The germline CDR1 and CDR2 sequences are ENHRY and SYGVKD. This CDR3 comprises 14 residues. The CDR3 nucleotides read TGTGCCATCAGTGAGTCTCAGTCCAATCAGCCCCAGCATTTT. Its protein is CAISESQSNQPQHF.

The chain combines TRBV27 with TRBJ2-1, with 8 bases aligning to TRBD1. This CDR3 comprises 15 residues. V lost 4 bases, J lost 6 bases, and 8 bases stayed unmatched. Per the germline V gene, CDR1 is MNHEY and CDR2 is SMNVEV (reference sequence). The CDR3 protein is CASSSRTGFSNEQFF. CDR3 DNA: TGTGCCAGCAGTTCGCGGACAGGGTTTAGCAATGAGCAGTTCTTC.

This clonotype was detected a few times. DNA for the CDR3: TGTGCCAGCAGCTTAGGACAGGGGACCTACAATGAGCAGTTCTTC. This sequence encodes CASSLGQGTYNEQFF. The chain combines TRBV7-9 with TRBJ2-1, with 8 bases fitting TRBD1. CDR1 and CDR2 from the germline V gene are SEHNR and FQNEAQ (reference sequence). The ends lost 1 base at V and 2 bases at J; junction bases unmatched: 1. The CDR3 is 15 amino acids.

This clonotype was counted between two and nine times. V usage is TRBV20-1 and J usage is TRBJ2-3, with no clear D. CDR3 size: 13 residues. Germline V lookup: CDR1 DFQATT, CDR2 SNEGSKA (reference sequence). Trimming shortened V by 5 bases and J by 6 bases, and 15 bases separated the two germline ends. CDR3 nucleotide sequence: TGCAGTGCTGGGGTAATTCATAGGGATACGCAGTATTTT. Encoded protein: CSAGVIHRDTQYF.

This sequence joins TRBV12-3 or TRBV12-4 and TRBJ2-3; D call uncertain. V was clipped by 8 bases and J by 4 bases, with 4 bases between them. CDR3 size: 10 residues. CDR3 DNA sequence: TGTGCCAGCTCGGCAGATACGCAGTATTTT. Amino acid sequence: CASSADTQYF.

The chain joins TRBV6-2 or TRBV6-3 to TRBJ2-1, with D uncertain. The germline V gene encodes CDR1 MNHEY and CDR2 SVGEGT. Trimming took off 7 bases at V and 5 bases at J, with 15 bases between the two ends. The CDR3 totals 14 residues. CDR3 residues: CASKAEWGNNEQFF. As DNA, the CDR3 is TGTGCCAGCAAGGCAGAGTGGGGAAACAATGAGCAGTTCTTC.

The J gene is TRBJ2-1, the V gene TRBV4-2; D is unclear. Per the germline V gene, CDR1 is LGHNA and CDR2 is YNFKEQ. This CDR3 is built from 17 residues. V was shortened by 0 bases and J by 0 bases, with 12 bases between the two germline ends. The CDR3 DNA reads TGTGCCAGCAGCCAAGACGGGCTGTCGGACTCCTACAATGAGCAGTTCTTC. It is translated as CASSQDGLSDSYNEQFF.

This sequence joins TRBV3-1 and TRBJ2-3; no clear D. The germline V and J ends were trimmed by 6 bases and 8 bases, with 24 bases remaining between them. The CDR3 contains 16 residues. The germline V gene encodes CDR1 LGHDT and CDR2 YNNKEL (reference sequence). Here the CDR3 DNA reads TGTGCCAGCAGGGCCTTTGAACAGCCCACGATGGGTACGCAGTATTTT. Its protein product is CASRAFEQPTMGTQYF.

This clonotype has a count of ten or more. The chain combines TRBV6-2 or TRBV6-3 with TRBJ1-6, with D perhaps matching TRBD1 (6 bases). V lost 0 bases and J lost 7, with 10 bases in between. The CDR3 loop spans 15 amino acids. Germline CDR1 and CDR2: MNHEY and SVGEGT. The CDR3 protein is CASSYSGADNSPLHF. CDR3 bases: TGTGCCAGCAGTTACTCGGGGGCGGACAATTCACCCCTCCACTTT.

This rearrangement joins TRBV5-1 to TRBJ2-3; TRBD2 matches at 10 bases. Trimming cost V 1 base and J 3 bases; bases outside gene matches: 2. The length of the CDR3 is 15 residues. Germline CDR1 and CDR2: SGHRS and YFSETQ. CDR3 nucleotide sequence: TGCGCCAGCAGCTTGATACTAGCGGGGACAGATACGCAGTATTTT. Amino acid sequence: CASSLILAGTDTQYF.

This chain joins TRBV20-1 and TRBJ2-3; tentatively, D is TRBD2 (5 bases). The V gene's germline CDR1 is DFQATT and CDR2 SNEGSKA (reference sequence). This CDR3 comprises 14 residues. V was cut by 1 base and J by 3 bases, with 11 bases left in between. Here the CDR3 DNA reads TGCAGTGCTAGAGTGCGGGTCCGAACAGATACGCAGTATTTT. As protein: CSARVRVRTDTQYF.

The chain employs TRBV12-3 or TRBV12-4 and TRBJ2-6; 7 bases map to TRBD1. V lost 6 bases to trimming and J lost 0 bases; unmatched junction nucleotides: 14. The CDR3 runs 19 residues. This CDR3 reads CASSTLSRGLLSGANVLTF. The DNA for the CDR3 is TGTGCCAGCAGCACCCTCTCTAGGGGGCTCCTCTCTGGGGCCAACGTCCTGACTTTC.

This clonotype was picked up a small number of times. The chain employs TRBV12-3 or TRBV12-4 and TRBJ2-5, with D perhaps TRBD1 or TRBD2 (6 bases each). Trimming took off 3 bases at V and 4 bases at J, with 12 bases between the two ends. The CDR3 is 14 residues long. The chain's CDR3 is CASSFLQGGETQYF. As DNA, the CDR3 is TGTGCCAGCAGTTTCCTACAGGGAGGAGAGACCCAGTACTTC.

The chain uses TRBV3-1 and TRBJ2-5; D ambiguous. The CDR3 has 15 residues. Germline CDR1 LGHDT, CDR2 YNNKEL (reference sequence). V was clipped by 1 base and J by 0 bases, with 9 bases between them. The CDR3 DNA reads as TGTGCCAGCAGCCAAGGTGCAATAGACCAAGAGACCCAGTACTTC. Translated, it gives CASSQGAIDQETQYF.